What follows are 25 T cell receptor beta chains derived from one specimen sequenced in a study of blood T cell repertoires in COVID-19. Some clones are missing from TCRdb's copy, which holds only in-frame ones; the method was immunoSEQ multiplex PCR. The sample yields around 99,000 clones, over 70% seen once. Sequencing used peripheral blood. The receptors shown here come from a woman between 45 and 60 years old with acute or convalescent COVID-19.

This clone was counted between two and nine times. This sequence joins TRBV7-9 and TRBJ1-2; 9 bases align to TRBD1. Trimming at V came to 4 bases and at J to 4 bases, leaving 13 bases not matched to a gene. Looked up from germline, CDR1 is SEHNR and CDR2 is FQNEAQ (reference sequence). The CDR3 extends over 17 amino acids. The CDR3 nucleotides read TGTGCCAGCAGCTGGAGAACGACCGGGACAGGGATCTATGGCTACACCTTC. This translates into CASSWRTTGTGIYGYTF.

J is TRBJ1-1 and V is TRBV5-6; TRBD1 matches at 11 bases. This CDR3 is built from 17 residues. Germline V gene data show CDR1 as SGHDT and CDR2 as YYEEEE. With V trimmed by 2 bases and J by 4 bases, 10 bases remained unmatched. CDR3 in DNA: TGTGCCAGCAGCTTCCCGGACAGGGGGCAATGGGGCACTGAAGCTTTCTTT. Translated, it gives CASSFPDRGQWGTEAFF.

CDR3 DNA sequence: TGTGCCAGCAGTTTAGATCGGGTTCTACGGTCAAGCTCCTACAATGAGCAGTTCTTC. This translates into CASSLDRVLRSSSYNEQFF. V and J are TRBV27 and TRBJ2-1, with D hard to call. The length of the CDR3 is 19 residues. Germline-derived CDR1 and CDR2 are MNHEY and SMNVEV (reference sequence). V was pared by 2 bases and J by 0 bases, with 20 bases between.

The V and J genes are TRBV19 and TRBJ1-4; tentatively, D is TRBD1 (5 bases). The CDR3 covers 18 residues. Germline CDR1 reads LNHDA; CDR2 reads SQIVND (reference sequence). V was pared by 5 bases and J by 5 bases, with 24 bases between. CDR3 region: CASSHTGSGVLLNEKLFF. The CDR3 DNA is TGTGCCAGTAGTCACACAGGTTCGGGAGTCTTACTGAATGAAAAACTGTTTTTT.

CDR3 amino acids: CASSISYGTGPEKLFF. The CDR3 nucleotides read TGTGCCAGTAGTATAAGCTATGGGACAGGGCCTGAAAAACTGTTTTTT. V and J are TRBV19 and TRBJ1-4; 9 bases line up with TRBD1. This CDR3 has 16 amino acids. The germline V gene has CDR1 LNHDA and CDR2 SQIVND (reference sequence). V shed 2 bases and J 7 bases; nucleotides not matched to a gene: 8.

This clone came up a few times. The chain uses TRBV9 and TRBJ1-2; D perhaps matches TRBD1 (5 bases). The V end was cut by 0 bases, the J end by 2 bases, with 14 bases between. Germline lookup yields CDR1 SGDLS and CDR2 YYNGEE. The CDR3 consists of 16 residues. CDR3 sequence: CASSVALGGTNYGYTF. The CDR3 nucleotides are TGTGCCAGCAGCGTAGCCCTCGGGGGAACCAACTATGGCTACACCTTC.

In DNA, the CDR3 is TGTGCCAGCCTGGACAGGGCTGGGGCCAACGTCCTGACTTTC. Translated: CASLDRAGANVLTF. V gene TRBV19 combines with J gene TRBJ2-6; TRBD1 matches at 8 bases. The V gene's germline CDR1 is LNHDA and CDR2 SQIVND (reference sequence). V was clipped by 9 bases and J by 2 bases; unmatched bases: 3. CDR3 length: 14 amino acids.

The DNA for the CDR3 is TGTGCCAGCAGCTTGACGGGGCGCGGGGGATACAATGAGCAGTTCTTC. It encodes CASSLTGRGGYNEQFF. This rearrangement joins TRBV5-4 to TRBJ2-1; 7 bases are a match to TRBD2. The CDR3 covers 16 residues. The V gene's germline CDR1 is SGHNT and CDR2 YYREEE (reference sequence). The ends lost 1 base at V and 4 bases at J; junction bases unmatched: 8. The whole variable domain, filled in from reference TRBV5-4 and TRBJ2-1, reads ETGVTQSPTHLIKTRGQQVTLRCSSQSGHNTVSWYQQALGQGPQFIFQYYREEENGRGNFPPRFSGLQFPNYSSELNVNALELDDSALYLCASSLTGRGGYNEQFFGPGTRLTVL.

This rearrangement joins TRBV5-1 to TRBJ1-2; D gene unclear. CDR3 size: 14 residues. In germline, CDR1 is SGHRS, CDR2 YFSETQ. V was cut by 5 bases and J by 0 bases, with 11 bases left in between. The CDR3 DNA reads as TGCGCCAGCAGACAATACCCATCTAACTATGGCTACACCTTC. The encoded protein is CASRQYPSNYGYTF.

This chain connects TRBV6-6 to TRBJ2-1, with 10 nucleotides matching TRBD2. CDR3 length: 18 amino acids. Germline CDR1 MNHNY, CDR2 SVGAGI (reference sequence). The V segment lost 5 bases and the J segment 7 bases; nucleotides outside the gene matches: 17. Here the CDR3 DNA reads TGTGCCAGCAGTCTACGATGGAGCGGGGGGGCCGTAAGGAATGAGCAGTTCTTC. It yields the protein CASSLRWSGGAVRNEQFF.

This chain connects TRBV15 to TRBJ1-5, with D possibly TRBD1 on 6 matching bases. Trimming took 5 bases from V and 10 from J, leaving 15 bases between them. The CDR3 is made up of 13 amino acids. Germline CDR1 reads LNHNV; CDR2 reads YYDKDF (reference sequence). CDR3 loop: CATSGKADRPQHF. For the CDR3, the DNA is TGTGCCACCAGCGGTAAGGCGGACAGACCCCAGCATTTT.

The CDR3 coding sequence is TGTGCCAGCAGCTTGGCGGGGGGGGTAGATACGCAGTATTTT. Encoded protein: CASSLAGGVDTQYF. The chain carries TRBV5-4 and TRBJ2-3; 8 bases agree with TRBD2. This CDR3 has 14 residues. V dropped 0 bases and J dropped 5; count of bases not matched to a gene: 2. The V gene's germline CDR1 is SGHNT and CDR2 YYREEE (reference sequence).

The rearrangement links TRBV30 to TRBJ2-3; 9 bases agree with TRBD2. CDR1 GTSNPN and CDR2 SVGIG come from the germline V gene (reference sequence). The CDR3 has 13 amino acids. The J segment lost 3 bases and the V segment lost 3 bases, leaving 1 base of the junction unmatched. The CDR3 is CAWRTSGTDTQYF. The DNA for the CDR3 is TGTGCCTGGAGGACTAGCGGTACAGATACGCAGTATTTT.

The rearrangement links TRBV10-2 to TRBJ1-1, with TRBD1 as a possible D gene (6 bases). Germline V lookup: CDR1 WSHSY, CDR2 SAAADI. V was cut by 10 bases and J by 5 bases, with 17 bases left in between. CDR3 size: 13 residues. CDR3 in amino acids: CAILIQGGTEAFF. DNA for the CDR3: TGCGCCATCCTAATACAGGGTGGAACTGAAGCTTTCTTT.

The chain combines TRBV5-1 with TRBJ2-3, with D perhaps matching TRBD2 (7 bases). The CDR3 loop spans 17 amino acids. Trimming took off 2 bases at V and 0 bases at J, with 16 bases between the two ends. The germline V gene has CDR1 SGHRS and CDR2 YFSETQ. This CDR3 is CASSLNGGLSSTDTQYF. CDR3 nucleotides: TGCGCCAGCAGCTTAAACGGGGGGCTCTCGAGCACAGATACGCAGTATTTT.

The CDR3: CASSIGDRATGELFF. CDR3 bases: TGTGCCAGTAGTATAGGGGACAGGGCCACCGGGGAGCTGTTTTTT. The chain is built from TRBV19 and TRBJ2-2; 9 bases match TRBD1. V lost 1 base and J lost 4; bases outside the gene matches: 1. This CDR3 region has 15 residues. CDR1 and CDR2 (germline): LNHDA, SQIVND (reference sequence).

The rearrangement uses TRBV18 and TRBJ1-1, with D perhaps matching TRBD1 (6 bases). The CDR3 consists of 11 residues. The germline CDR1 and CDR2 sequences are KGHSH and LQKENI. V shed 6 bases and J shed 6 bases, with 8 bases lying between them. The CDR3 loop is CASSRGAEAFF. Here the CDR3 DNA reads TGTGCCAGCTCCAGGGGAGCTGAAGCTTTCTTT.

This sequence joins TRBV19 and TRBJ2-7; 7 bases align to TRBD1. The germline V gene has CDR1 LNHDA and CDR2 SQIVND (reference sequence). The CDR3 consists of 13 residues. Trimming cost V 9 bases and J 0 bases; bases outside gene matches: 5. The CDR3 is CARRTGTSYEQYF. The CDR3 coding sequence is TGTGCCAGGCGGACAGGAACCTCCTACGAGCAGTACTTC.

V is TRBV19 and J is TRBJ1-2, with 9 bases aligning to TRBD1. V lost 2 bases and J lost 8; bases outside the gene matches: 12. Per germline, CDR1 LNHDA and CDR2 SQIVND (reference sequence). This CDR3 is 16 amino acids long. CDR3 amino acids: CASSILDRGLAWGYTF. CDR3 in DNA: TGTGCCAGTAGTATATTGGACAGGGGATTGGCGTGGGGCTACACCTTC.

The chain employs TRBV12-5 and TRBJ1-4; TRBD1 matches 7 bases. V gave up 6 bases and J gave up 8 bases; unmatched junction bases: 9. CDR3 length: 14 amino acids. CDR1 is LGHNT and CDR2 is FRNRAP in the germline V gene. As DNA, the CDR3 is TGTGCTAGTGGCCAGGGGGTACGGGAAGAAAAACTGTTTTTT. This gives the protein CASGQGVREEKLFF.

This chain uses TRBV6-5 with TRBJ1-2, with a tentative D call TRBD1 (6 bases). This CDR3 contains 13 residues. V shed 8 bases and J shed 5 bases, with 15 bases lying between them. Germline V CDR1 and CDR2: MNHEY, SVGAGI. The CDR3 DNA follows: TGTGCCAGCGTTGGGGGGGCCCCATATGGCTACACCTTC. It specifies CASVGGAPYGYTF.

There are a few counts of this clone. The chain links TRBV11-2 to TRBJ1-3; D is unresolved. The CDR3 loop spans 16 amino acids. The germline V gene has CDR1 SGHAT and CDR2 FQNNGV. Between the trimmed V and J ends, which lost 5 bases and 4 bases, there was a span of 18 bases. CDR3 sequence: CASSRGSLLTGNTIYF. In DNA form, the CDR3 reads TGTGCCAGCAGCCGAGGTAGCCTCTTAACCGGAAACACCATATATTTT.

The rearrangement links TRBV30 to TRBJ1-6, with a possible D match to TRBD1 (5 bases). This CDR3 spans 14 amino acids. Germline V gene data show CDR1 as GTSNPN and CDR2 as SVGIG (reference sequence). V lost 5 bases and J lost 15, with 23 bases in between. In nucleotides, the CDR3 is TGTGCCTGGGAGAGGACAAGGTCAGGTCGCGACCTCCACTTT. Translating gives CAWERTRSGRDLHF.

The chain has TRBV5-1 and TRBJ2-7; D is possibly TRBD1 (5 bases). This CDR3 has 16 amino acids. Germline V lookup: CDR1 SGHRS, CDR2 YFSETQ. Trimming left V 2 bases short and J 0 bases short, with 15 bases between. The CDR3 region is CASSFESAGNSYEQYF. The CDR3 DNA reads TGCGCCAGCAGCTTTGAATCCGCAGGGAACTCCTACGAGCAGTACTTC.

This clone has only a few counts. J is TRBJ1-3 and V is TRBV15; 10 positions agree with TRBD1. The CDR3 totals 16 residues. Per germline, CDR1 LNHNV and CDR2 YYDKDF (reference sequence). Germline trimming cut 5 bases from V and 1 base from J; bases unmatched to any gene: 5. CDR3 DNA: TGTGCCACCAGCGCGACAGGGGGCTCATCTGGAAACACCATATATTTT. Amino acid sequence: CATSATGGSSGNTIYF.